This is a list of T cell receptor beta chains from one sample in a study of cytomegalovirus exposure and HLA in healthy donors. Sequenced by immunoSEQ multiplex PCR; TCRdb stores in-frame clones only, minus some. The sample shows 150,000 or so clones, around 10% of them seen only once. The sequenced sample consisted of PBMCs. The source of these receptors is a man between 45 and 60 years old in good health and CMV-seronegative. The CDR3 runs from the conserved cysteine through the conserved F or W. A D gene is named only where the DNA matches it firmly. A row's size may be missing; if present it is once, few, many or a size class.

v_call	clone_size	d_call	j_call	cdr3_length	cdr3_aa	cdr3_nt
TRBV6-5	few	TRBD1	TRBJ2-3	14	CASRRQGARDTQYF	TGTGCCAGCAGGAGGCAGGGGGCACGAGATACGCAGTATTTT
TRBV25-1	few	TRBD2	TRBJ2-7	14	CASSETPGGYEQYF	TGTGCCAGCAGTGAAACCCCGGGGGGGTACGAGCAGTACTTC
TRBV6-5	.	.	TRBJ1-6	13	CASRRLGNSPLHF	TGTGCCAGCAGGAGGTTAGGTAATTCACCCCTCCACTTT
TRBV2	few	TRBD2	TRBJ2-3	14	CASIQRENADTQYF	TGTGCCAGCATCCAGCGGGAGAACGCAGATACGCAGTATTTT
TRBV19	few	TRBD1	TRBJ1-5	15	CASSITGGGNQPQHF	TGTGCCAGTAGTATAACAGGGGGTGGCAATCAGCCCCAGCATTTT
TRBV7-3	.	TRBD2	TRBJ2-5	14	CASSVSGGRETQYF	TGTGCCAGCAGCGTTAGCGGGGGGCGGGAGACCCAGTACTTC
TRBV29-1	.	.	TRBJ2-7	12	CSVQGLGFEQYF	TGCAGCGTGCAGGGGCTTGGTTTTGAGCAGTACTTC
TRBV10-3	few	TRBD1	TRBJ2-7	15	CAISDRAGGAGEQYF	TGTGCCATCAGTGATCGGGCAGGGGGCGCGGGGGAGCAGTACTTC
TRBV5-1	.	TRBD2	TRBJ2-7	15	CASSLEGSGSDEQYF	TGCGCCAGCAGCTTGGAGGGTAGCGGGAGTGACGAGCAGTACTTC
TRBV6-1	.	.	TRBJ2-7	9	CTSKEGQYF	TGTACCAGCAAAGAGGGGCAGTACTTC
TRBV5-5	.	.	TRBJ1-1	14	CASSHRAENTEAFF	TGTGCCAGCAGCCATCGTGCAGAGAACACTGAAGCTTTCTTT
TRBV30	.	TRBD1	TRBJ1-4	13	CAWAGTGDEKLFF	TGTGCCTGGGCCGGGACAGGGGACGAAAAACTGTTTTTT
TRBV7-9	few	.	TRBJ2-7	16	CASSLSGAVKAYEQYF	TGTGCCAGCAGCTTATCAGGAGCGGTTAAGGCCTACGAGCAGTACTTC
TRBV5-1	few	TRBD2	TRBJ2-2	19	CASSLPGLAGGSITGELFF	TGCGCCAGCAGCTTGCCGGGACTAGCGGGAGGTTCGATCACCGGGGAGCTGTTTTTT
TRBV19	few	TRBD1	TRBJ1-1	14	CASRTTGINTEAFF	TGTGCCAGTAGAACGACAGGGATAAACACTGAAGCTTTCTTT
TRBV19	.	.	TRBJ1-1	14	CASSIGTANTEAFF	TGTGCCAGTAGTATTGGGACTGCGAACACTGAAGCTTTCTTT
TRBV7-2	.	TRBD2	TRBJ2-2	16	CASSATSGGYTGELFF	TGTGCCAGCAGCGCGACTAGCGGGGGTTACACCGGGGAGCTGTTTTTT
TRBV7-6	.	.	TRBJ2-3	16	CASSLGAGFSTDTQYF	TGTGCCAGCAGCTTAGGGGCGGGATTTAGCACAGATACGCAGTATTTT
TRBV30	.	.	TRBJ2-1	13	CAWSPGGHNEQFF	TGTGCCTGGAGTCCCGGGGGGCACAATGAGCAGTTCTTC
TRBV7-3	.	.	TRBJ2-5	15	CASSLTSGLGETQYF	TGTGCCAGCAGCTTAACGTCGGGGTTGGGGGAGACCCAGTACTTC
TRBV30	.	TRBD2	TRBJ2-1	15	CAWKRTSGRTNEQFF	TGTGCCTGGAAGAGGACTAGCGGGAGAACAAATGAGCAGTTCTTC
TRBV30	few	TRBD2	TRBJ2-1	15	CAWRGDYHWHNEQFF	TGTGCCTGGAGAGGGGACTATCATTGGCACAATGAGCAGTTCTTC
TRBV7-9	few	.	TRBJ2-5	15	CASSFLDSKQETQYF	TGTGCCAGCAGCTTTCTGGACAGCAAACAAGAGACCCAGTACTTC
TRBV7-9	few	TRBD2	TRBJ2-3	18	CASSGRAGIPPGEDTQYF	TGTGCCAGCAGCGGAAGAGCGGGAATACCCCCCGGTGAGGATACGCAGTATTTT
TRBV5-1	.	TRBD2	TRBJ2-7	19	CASSLQASGGSGGSYEQYF	TGCGCCAGCAGCTTGCAGGCTAGCGGGGGAAGTGGGGGCTCCTACGAGCAGTACTTC
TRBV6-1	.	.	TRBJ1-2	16	CASSDVQGHGNYGYTF	TGTGCCAGCAGTGACGTACAGGGTCATGGGAACTATGGCTACACCTTC
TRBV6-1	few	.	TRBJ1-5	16	CASSESSSYSNQPQHF	TGTGCCAGCAGTGAATCAAGCTCGTATAGCAATCAGCCCCAGCATTTT
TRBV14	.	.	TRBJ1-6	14	CASSQDTYNSPLHF	TGTGCCAGCAGCCAAGATACCTATAATTCACCCCTCCACTTT
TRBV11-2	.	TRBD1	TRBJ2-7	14	CASSFPGQAYEQYF	TGTGCCAGCAGCTTTCCGGGACAGGCCTACGAGCAGTACTTC
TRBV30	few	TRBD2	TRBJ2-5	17	CAWTGTSSGGARETQYF	TGTGCCTGGACCGGTACGAGTAGCGGGGGGGCGAGGGAGACCCAGTACTTC
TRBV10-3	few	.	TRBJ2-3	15	CAISSTVGGTDTQYF	TGTGCCATCAGTTCGACAGTTGGAGGCACAGATACGCAGTATTTT
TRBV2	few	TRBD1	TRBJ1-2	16	CASSARGQGNNYGYTF	TGTGCCAGCAGTGCGCGAGGACAGGGAAATAACTATGGCTACACCTTC
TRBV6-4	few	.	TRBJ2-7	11	CASSGPNEQYF	TGTGCCAGCAGTGGTCCTAACGAGCAGTACTTC
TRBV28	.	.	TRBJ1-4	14	CATHPQAYNEKLFF	TGTGCCACCCACCCGCAGGCCTATAATGAAAAACTGTTTTTT
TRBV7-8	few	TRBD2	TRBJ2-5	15	CASSSGLAGQETQYF	TGTGCCAGCAGCTCGGGACTAGCGGGGCAAGAGACCCAGTACTTC
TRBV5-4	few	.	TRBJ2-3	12	CASSFHRDTQYF	TGTGCCAGCAGCTTTCACAGAGATACGCAGTATTTT
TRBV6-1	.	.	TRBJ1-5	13	CASSLGGGQPQHF	TGTGCCAGCAGTCTTGGGGGCGGTCAGCCCCAGCATTTT
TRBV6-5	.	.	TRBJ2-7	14	CASSESDSLYEQYF	TGTGCCAGCAGTGAGTCGGACTCCCTCTACGAGCAGTACTTC
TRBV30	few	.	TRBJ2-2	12	CAVLRTTGELFF	TGTGCCGTGCTTCGCACAACCGGGGAGCTGTTTTTT
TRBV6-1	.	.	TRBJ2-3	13	CASSELRTDTQYF	TGTGCCAGCAGTGAACTACGGACAGATACGCAGTATTTT
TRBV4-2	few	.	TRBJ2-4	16	CASRGYKEGAKNIQYF	TGTGCCAGCCGGGGCTACAAGGAGGGAGCCAAAAACATTCAGTACTTC